This TCR delta chain was identified during a study of gamma-delta T cells after stem cell transplantation. This CDR3 has 19 amino acids. From germline, CDR1 is GEAIGNYY and CDR2 EKD. After removal of 5 bases from V and 2 bases from J, the junction contained 17 bases not matched to a gene. TCRdb reapplied CATT to the RT-PCR reads. Among under 2,500 delta-chain clones, roughly 5.9% were seen once, and the ten largest hold about 26%. The sample holds a few counts of this clone. The TCRdb protein, from a much larger clone, departs from this DNA's translation at residue 4, likely by read error; the protein shown derives from the DNA.

Specimen: gamma-delta T cells. The chain employs TRDV2 and TRDJ1; 12 nucleotides agree with TRDD3. The source of this sequence is a human donor. It is not recorded whose cells these are; they may come from a transplant donor. The CDR3 protein is CACGALDTGGYRATDKLIF. The CDR3 region has the DNA TGTGCCTGTGGCGCCCTCGATACTGGGGGATACCGGGCGACCGATAAACTCATCTTT.